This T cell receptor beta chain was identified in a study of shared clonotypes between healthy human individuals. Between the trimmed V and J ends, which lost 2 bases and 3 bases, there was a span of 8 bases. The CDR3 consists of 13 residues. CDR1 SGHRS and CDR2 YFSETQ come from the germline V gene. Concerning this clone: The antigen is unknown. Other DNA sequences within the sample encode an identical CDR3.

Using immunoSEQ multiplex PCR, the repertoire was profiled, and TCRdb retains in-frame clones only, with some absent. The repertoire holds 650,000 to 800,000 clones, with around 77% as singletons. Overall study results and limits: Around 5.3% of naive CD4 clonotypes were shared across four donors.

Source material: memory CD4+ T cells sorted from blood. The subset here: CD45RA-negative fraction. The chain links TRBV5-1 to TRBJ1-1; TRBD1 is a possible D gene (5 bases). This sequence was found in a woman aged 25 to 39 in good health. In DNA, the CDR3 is TGCGCCAGCAGCTTTCAGGGTGACACTGAAGCTTTCTTT. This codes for CASSFQGDTEAFF.